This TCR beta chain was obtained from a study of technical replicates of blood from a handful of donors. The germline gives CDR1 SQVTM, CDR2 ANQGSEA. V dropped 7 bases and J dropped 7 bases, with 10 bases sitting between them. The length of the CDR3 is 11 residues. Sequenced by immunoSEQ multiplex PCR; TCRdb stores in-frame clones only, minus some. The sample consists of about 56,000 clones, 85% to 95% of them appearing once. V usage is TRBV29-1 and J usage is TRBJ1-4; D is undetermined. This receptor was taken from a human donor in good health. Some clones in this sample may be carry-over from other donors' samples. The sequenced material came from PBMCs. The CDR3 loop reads CSASTSEKLFF. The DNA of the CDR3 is TGCAGCGCCTCTACGAGTGAAAAACTGTTTTTT.